The present T cell receptor beta chain was sequenced within a study of blood T cell repertoires in COVID-19. V gave up 2 bases and J gave up 5 bases; unmatched junction bases: 9. The CDR3 contains 16 residues. Per the germline V gene, CDR1 is LNHDA and CDR2 is SQIVND (reference sequence). The repertoire was sequenced with immunoSEQ multiplex PCR; TCRdb's copy has only in-frame clones and lacks some. The sample lists 200,000 to 250,000 clones, 86% occurring once. Sequenced: PBMCs or T cells enriched from blood (not recorded which). The sequence was obtained from a woman aged 50 to 60 who had recovered from COVID-19. The V and J genes are TRBV19 and TRBJ2-7, with 10 bases lining up with TRBD2. CDR3 sequence reads: CASSIPASGSIDEQYF. DNA of the CDR3: TGTGCCAGTAGTATACCGGCTAGCGGGAGTATCGACGAGCAGTACTTC.